This T cell receptor beta chain was sequenced during a study of blood T cells in healthy people across ages (dated by TCRdb to the mid-2010s). At the level of the whole study: In model experiments, template switching captured roughly one uniquely barcoded TCR beta cDNA molecule for every two T cells. Age-related changes in TCR beta repertoire diversity were measured in the study by deep sequencing normalized with unique cDNA molecular identifiers. The donors were divided into four age groups: young (average approximately 17 years), middle-aged (roughly 40), aged (approximately 62) and long-lived (82). The study analyzed two additional independent replicas of 1 million unique cDNA reads from the same blood draw for two donors, one aged 18 to 30 and one aged 80 or older.

Library preparation employed 5' RACE. Sequencing was performed on an Illumina HiSeq 2500. A second about 7 to 12 cycle PCR used a sample-barcoded 5' primer and a J-beta primer mix. A unique molecular identifier was introduced onto each TCR beta cDNA molecule by a template-switch 5' adaptor carrying 12 random nucleotides. At least 3 million CDR3-containing paired-end reads were obtained from each sample. The Mint cDNA synthesis kit, primed by a TRBC-specific oligonucleotide, was used to synthesize first-strand cDNA from all RNA. After uracil-DNA glycosylase treatment, a first 18-cycle PCR used universal primers M1SS and BC2_uni_R on all cDNA. In the paper's pipeline: Each sample was normalized by randomly selecting 1 million high-quality reads, each carrying a distinct molecular identifier. Instead of being binned into consensus sequences, reads that shared molecular identifiers were thrown out. MiTCR, set to a Q25 quality threshold and the strictest error-elimination algorithm, was used for CDR3 identification, clonotype clustering and error correction. Lower-bound total TCR beta diversity was estimated with a nonparametric unseen species model using Euler transformation. TCRdb trimmed public reads at Q25 via fastp, called clones via MiXCR and kept in-frame beta chains. When rows share a CDR3 protein, they turn into one entry using the most common DNA and genes. The V and J calls were determined by TCRdb, not by the authors. The sample table shows about 840,000 distinct CDR3 sequences, and about 28% are seen once. Roughly 10% of the sample is in the top ten clones.

From the cysteine through the phenylalanine, the CDR3 covers 16 amino acids. The read is trimmed to its CDR3 DNA, 48 bases read in frame from base 1. Cut back by 4 bases and 0 bases, the V and J ends lie 16 bases apart. The germline V gene (reference sequence) gives CDR1 as DFQATT and CDR2 as SNEGSKA. The sample holds many counts of this clonotype. Its antigen specificity is not known. One base away there is no much larger clone; base qualities are not given. The donors were 40 or so Caucasian individuals from Russia, aged roughly 6 to 95 years, who were systemically healthy. Ten milliliters of peripheral blood were drawn from each donor into EDTA-treated Vacutainer tubes. PBMCs were isolated by Ficoll-Paque density-gradient centrifugation, with at least 6 million obtained per sample. Total RNA, at least 6 micrograms per sample, was extracted from PBMCs with Trizol reagent. For every donor, an aliquot of PBMCs went through flow cytometry to measure the percentages of naive CD45RAhigh/CD27high T cells.

Broad study findings and their caveats: Estimates of total diversity from one million sequenced T cells were regarded as lower bounds and underestimates. As age increased, observed TCR beta diversity per million T cells dropped in a roughly linear way, and a significant reduction was already evident by age approximately 40. Because the CMV infection status of the donors was unknown, age-related changes in expanded clonotypes may potentially have been confounded. A strong correlation was found between observed TCR beta diversity and the percentage of naive T cells measured by flow cytometry. Compared with the aged group, the long-lived group had more naive CD4+ T cells, fewer expanded clones and increased TCR diversity, suggesting age selection. Bulk unsorted PBMC profiling prevented conclusive comparison of naive and antigen-experienced compartments.

The same data also contributed to another study, on T cells of mothers and their children. As noted in the second study: Nine systemically healthy Caucasian individuals served as donors, namely three mothers together with their six children. cDNA synthesis used all of the extracted RNA, with approximately 1.4 ug of RNA in each 15 ul reaction. In the second PCR, the M1S primer added sample barcodes and 2-4 random nucleotides. Each mother yielded over 8.5 million TCR beta CDR3 reads and each child roughly 3 million reads. TCR recombination output is similarly shaped by thymic selection in related and unrelated pairs, with a minor effect exerted by inherited differences. Normalized repertoire overlap was always slightly but never significantly higher in related than unrelated mother-child pairs. Persistent microchimeric T cell clones were not detected, at a sensitivity of 95 to 100 clones per million clonotypes. Deep NGS was used in the study to compare the TCR beta repertoires of mothers and children and to look for features that separate related mother-child pairs from unrelated individuals. Mothers averaged about 40 +/- 4 years of age and children averaged about 10 +/- 4 years. After adapters were ligated using NEBNext reagents, the libraries underwent 100+100 nt paired-end sequencing on an Illumina HiSeq 2000. To prevent cross-contamination, the mother and child libraries were prepared a month apart and were sequenced in separate runs. Between roughly 500,000 and 2,000,000 distinct TCR beta clonotypes were identified per donor. Naive TCR beta clonotypes were estimated from low-frequency clonotypes matched to each donor's FACS-determined naive share, without sorting.

The material sequenced was blood. This sequence was found in a woman between 35 and 50 years old in good health. The V gene is TRBV20-1 and the J gene is TRBJ1-3; tentative D gene TRBD1, with 5 bases matching. The CDR3 region reads CSATGAPTPSGNTIYF. The base sequence is TGCAGTGCTACCGGGGCGCCAACCCCCTCTGGAAACACCATATATTTT.